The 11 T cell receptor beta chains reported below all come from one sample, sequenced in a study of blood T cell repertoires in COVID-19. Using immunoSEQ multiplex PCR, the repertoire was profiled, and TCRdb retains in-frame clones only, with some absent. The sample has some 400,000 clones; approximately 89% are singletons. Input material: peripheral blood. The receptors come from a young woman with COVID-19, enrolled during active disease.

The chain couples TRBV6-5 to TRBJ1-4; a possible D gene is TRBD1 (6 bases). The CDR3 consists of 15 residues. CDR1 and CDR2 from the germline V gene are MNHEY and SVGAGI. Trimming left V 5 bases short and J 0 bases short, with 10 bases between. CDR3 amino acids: CASSNRQATNEKLFF. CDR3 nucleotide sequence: TGTGCCAGCAGTAATCGACAGGCAACTAATGAAAAACTGTTTTTT.

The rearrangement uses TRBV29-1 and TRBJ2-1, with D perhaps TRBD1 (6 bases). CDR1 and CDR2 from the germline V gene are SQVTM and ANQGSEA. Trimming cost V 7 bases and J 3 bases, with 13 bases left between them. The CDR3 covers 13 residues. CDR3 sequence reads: CSGSRGGYNEQFF. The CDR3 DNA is TGCAGCGGTTCCAGGGGCGGCTACAATGAGCAGTTCTTC.

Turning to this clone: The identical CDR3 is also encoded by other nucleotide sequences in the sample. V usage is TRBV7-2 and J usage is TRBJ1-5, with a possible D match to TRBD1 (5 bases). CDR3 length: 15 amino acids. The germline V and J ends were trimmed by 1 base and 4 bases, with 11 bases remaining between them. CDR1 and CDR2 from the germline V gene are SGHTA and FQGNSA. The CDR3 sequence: CASSLVGQGNQPQHF. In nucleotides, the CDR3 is TGTGCCAGCAGCTTAGTGGGGCAGGGTAATCAGCCCCAGCATTTT.

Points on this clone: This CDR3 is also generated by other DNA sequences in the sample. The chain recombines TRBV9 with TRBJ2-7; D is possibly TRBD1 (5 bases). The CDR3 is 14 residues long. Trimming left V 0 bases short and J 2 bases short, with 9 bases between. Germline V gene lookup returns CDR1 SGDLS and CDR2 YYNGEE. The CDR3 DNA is TGTGCCAGCAGCGTAGGGCAGGGTCCCTACGAGCAGTACTTC. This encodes CASSVGQGPYEQYF.

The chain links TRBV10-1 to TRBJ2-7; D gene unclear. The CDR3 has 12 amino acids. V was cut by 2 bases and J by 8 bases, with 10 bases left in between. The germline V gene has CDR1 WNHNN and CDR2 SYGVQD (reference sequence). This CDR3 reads CASSEVFWQQYF. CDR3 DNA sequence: TGCGCCAGCAGTGAGGTTTTCTGGCAGCAGTACTTC.

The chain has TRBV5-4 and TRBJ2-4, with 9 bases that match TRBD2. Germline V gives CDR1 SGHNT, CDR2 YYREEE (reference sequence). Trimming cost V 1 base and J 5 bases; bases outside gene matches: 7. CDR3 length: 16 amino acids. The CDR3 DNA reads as TGTGCCAGCAGCTTGCTGGGCGCGGGAGGGGAAAACATTCAGTACTTC. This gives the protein CASSLLGAGGENIQYF.

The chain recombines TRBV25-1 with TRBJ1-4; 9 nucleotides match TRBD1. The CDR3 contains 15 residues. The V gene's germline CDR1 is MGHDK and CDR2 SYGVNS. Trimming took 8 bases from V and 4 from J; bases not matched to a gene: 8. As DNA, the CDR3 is TGTGCCAGCGGGCCCGGGACAGGGATTAATGAAAAACTGTTTTTT. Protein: CASGPGTGINEKLFF.

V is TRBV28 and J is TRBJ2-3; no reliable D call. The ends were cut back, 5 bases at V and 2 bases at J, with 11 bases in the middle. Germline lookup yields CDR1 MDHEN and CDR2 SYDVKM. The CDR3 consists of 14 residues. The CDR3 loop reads CASSPSFPTDTQYF. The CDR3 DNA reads TGTGCCAGCAGTCCTAGTTTTCCCACAGATACGCAGTATTTT. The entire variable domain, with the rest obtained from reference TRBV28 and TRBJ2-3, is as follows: DVKVTQSSRYLVKRTGEKVFLECVQDMDHENMFWYRQDPGLGLRLIYFSYDVKMKEKGDIPEGYSVSREKKERFSLILESASTNQTSMYLCASSPSFPTDTQYFGPGTRLTVL.

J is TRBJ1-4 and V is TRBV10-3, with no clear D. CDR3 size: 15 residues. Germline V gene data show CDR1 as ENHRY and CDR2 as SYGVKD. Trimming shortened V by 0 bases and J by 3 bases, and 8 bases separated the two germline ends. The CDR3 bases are TGTGCCATCAGTGAGTCGGCGACTCCTAATGAAAAACTGTTTTTT. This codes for CAISESATPNEKLFF.

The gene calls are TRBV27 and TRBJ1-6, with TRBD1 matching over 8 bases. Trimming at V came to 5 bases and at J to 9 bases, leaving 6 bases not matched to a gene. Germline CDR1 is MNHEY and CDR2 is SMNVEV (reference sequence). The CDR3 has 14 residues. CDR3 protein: CASSPDRVSSPLHF. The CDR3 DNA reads TGTGCCAGCAGTCCGGACAGGGTTTCTTCACCCCTCCACTTT.

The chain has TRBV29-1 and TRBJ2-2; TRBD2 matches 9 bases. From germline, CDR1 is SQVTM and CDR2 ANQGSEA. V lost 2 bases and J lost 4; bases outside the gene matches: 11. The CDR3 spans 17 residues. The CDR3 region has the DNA TGCAGCGTTGAAAATTATAGCGGGAGAATCGGCACCGGGGAGCTGTTTTTT. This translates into CSVENYSGRIGTGELFF.